A single sample is the source of the 25 T cell receptor beta chains below, sequenced in a study of beta chain features in type 1 diabetes. Expressed TCRB transcripts got sequenced, as all isolated RNA was reverse transcribed. The method was immunoSEQ multiplex PCR; TCRdb's version includes in-frame clones alone and lacks a portion of them. The sample lists 200,000 to 300,000 clones, 13% to 15% seen once, with about 0.03% in the top ten. The specimen sequenced was naive CD4+ T cells from blood. The receptors come from a woman in her thirties or forties in good health.

The rearrangement uses TRBV5-1 and TRBJ2-3; TRBD2 agrees at 12 bases. Trimming removed 0 bases from V and 2 bases from J; junction bases left unmatched: 10. Germline CDR1 reads SGHRS; CDR2 reads YFSETQ. The CDR3 consists of 19 residues. The CDR3 region is CASSLEGRGTSGFTDTQYF. In DNA form, the CDR3 reads TGCGCCAGCAGCTTGGAGGGCAGGGGGACTAGCGGGTTCACAGATACGCAGTATTTT.

This clone was found a few times. This sequence joins TRBV5-5 and TRBJ2-5, with 7 bases lining up with TRBD1. CDR3 size: 14 residues. After removal of 4 bases from V and 5 bases from J, the junction contained 8 bases not matched to a gene. Germline V gene sequence: CDR1 SGHKS, CDR2 YYEKEE (reference sequence). The CDR3 spells CASSRRQGRETQYF. DNA of the CDR3: TGTGCCAGCAGCCGTAGACAGGGTCGGGAGACCCAGTACTTC.

The rearrangement joins TRBV5-1 to TRBJ2-7; D perhaps matches TRBD2 (5 bases). The CDR3 is 15 amino acids. Trimming removed 0 bases at V and 2 bases at J, with 12 bases between. Per germline, CDR1 SGHRS and CDR2 YFSETQ. This CDR3 reads CASSLAAGLAYEQYF. In nucleotides, the CDR3 is TGCGCCAGCAGCTTGGCGGCAGGACTTGCCTACGAGCAGTACTTC.

A few counts support this clone. This chain connects TRBV7-2 to TRBJ2-3; the D gene is possibly TRBD1 (5 bases). This CDR3 region has 13 residues. From germline, CDR1 is SGHTA and CDR2 FQGNSA. The V end lost 7 bases, the J end lost 3 bases, and 11 bases lay between the germline ends. The CDR3 region is CASNPRTTDTQYF. The CDR3 DNA sequence: TGTGCCAGCAACCCACGGACAACAGATACGCAGTATTTT.

The rearrangement joins TRBV2 to TRBJ2-2, with 9 bases identical to TRBD1. Germline V gene lookup returns CDR1 SNHLY and CDR2 FYNNEI. The CDR3 has 13 amino acids. V dropped 5 bases and J dropped 6; count of bases not matched to a gene: 1. The CDR3 sequence: CASSHRGPGELFF. The CDR3 bases are TGTGCCAGCAGTCACAGGGGGCCCGGGGAGCTGTTTTTT.

This clone was seen only a few times. This sequence joins TRBV5-1 and TRBJ2-2; TRBD1 aligns across 10 bases. The germline V gene encodes CDR1 SGHRS and CDR2 YFSETQ. Losses at the gene ends were 3 bases for V and 0 bases for J; bases not matched to a gene: 8. The length of the CDR3 is 18 residues. Here the CDR3 DNA reads TGCGCCAGCAGCTCCCGGGACAGGGGTTCGGCGAACACCGGGGAGCTGTTTTTT. This gives the protein CASSSRDRGSANTGELFF. The variable domain in full, with the rest retrieved from reference TRBV5-1 and TRBJ2-2, is KAGVTQTPRYLIKTRGQQVTLSCSPISGHRSVSWYQQTPGQGLQFLFEYFSETQRNKGNFPGRFSGRQFSNSRSEMNVSTLELGDSALYLCASSSRDRGSANTGELFFGEGSRLTVL.

This clone was seen a few times. V usage is TRBV18 and J usage is TRBJ1-2; D is unresolved. CDR3 length: 14 residues. Germline assignment: CDR1 KGHSH and CDR2 LQKENI. V lost 3 bases and J 2 bases, leaving 10 bases between the germline ends. The CDR3 DNA sequence: TGTGCCAGCTCACCCCCGTTAGCGAACTATGGCTACACCTTC. Its translation is CASSPPLANYGYTF.

This sequence joins TRBV6-6 and TRBJ1-1; D is unresolved. The CDR3 has 16 amino acids. V was shortened by 0 bases and J by 5 bases, with 16 bases between the two germline ends. Germline-derived CDR1 and CDR2 are MNHNY and SVGAGI (reference sequence). The CDR3 region has the DNA TGTGCCAGCAGTTACTCGAGAGTAGGGAGAGATACTGAAGCTTTCTTT. As protein: CASSYSRVGRDTEAFF.

V and J are TRBV27 and TRBJ2-5; TRBD1 matches at 8 bases. Germline lookup yields CDR1 MNHEY and CDR2 SMNVEV (reference sequence). The CDR3 has 15 amino acids. The junction had 11 bases not matched to a gene; V was cut back by 6 bases and J by 5 bases. CDR3 DNA sequence: TGTGCCAGCAGCCGAGACAGGGGAAGTAGGGAGACCCAGTACTTC. The encoded protein is CASSRDRGSRETQYF.

The chain joins TRBV7-9 to TRBJ2-3; D possibly corresponds to TRBD2 (6 bases). CDR3 length equals 16 residues. Germline V gene sequence: CDR1 SEHNR, CDR2 FQNEAQ (reference sequence). V was pared by 1 base and J by 0 bases, with 11 bases between. The chain's CDR3 is CASSLGGDPSTDTQYF. The DNA of the CDR3 is TGTGCCAGCAGCTTAGGCGGGGATCCGAGCACAGATACGCAGTATTTT. Supplemented by reference TRBV7-9 and TRBJ2-3, the full variable domain reads DTGVSQNPRHKITKRGQNVTFRCDPISEHNRLYWYRQTLGQGPEFLTYFQNEAQLEKSRLLSDRFSAERPKGSFSTLEIQRTEQGDSAMYLCASSLGGDPSTDTQYFGPGTRLTVL.

The V and J genes are TRBV15 and TRBJ2-1; TRBD2 might be the D (5 bases). The CDR3 totals 15 residues. CDR1 and CDR2 (germline): LNHNV, YYDKDF (reference sequence). V dropped 4 bases and J dropped 4 bases, with 14 bases sitting between them. CDR3 DNA: TGTGCCACCAGCATCCAGCTAGGAGGTTACAATGAGCAGTTCTTC. Translated: CATSIQLGGYNEQFF. Drawing the rest from reference TRBV15 and TRBJ2-1, the complete variable domain is DAMVIQNPRYQVTQFGKPVTLSCSQTLNHNVMYWYQQKSSQAPKLLFHYYDKDFNNEADTPDNFQSRRPNTSFCFLDIRSPGLGDTAMYLCATSIQLGGYNEQFFGPGTRLTVL.

The chain recombines TRBV19 with TRBJ2-7; no firm D call. This CDR3 has 14 residues. Between the trimmed V and J ends, which lost 4 bases and 0 bases, there was a span of 10 bases. Looked up from germline, CDR1 is LNHDA and CDR2 is SQIVND (reference sequence). CDR3 sequence (DNA): TGTGCCAGTAGTACACTCCCTACCTCCTACGAGCAGTACTTC. This codes for CASSTLPTSYEQYF.

The chain has TRBV6-5 and TRBJ2-2, with D maybe TRBD2 (5 bases). V lost 2 bases to trimming and J lost 1 base, with 5 bases between them. The CDR3 consists of 14 residues. The germline CDR1 and CDR2 sequences are MNHEY and SVGAGI. The CDR3 reads CASSYRGNTGELFF. The CDR3 DNA sequence: TGTGCCAGCAGTTACCGGGGGAACACCGGGGAGCTGTTTTTT.

The chain links TRBV9 to TRBJ2-3, with 9 bases lining up with TRBD2. CDR1 is SGDLS and CDR2 is YYNGEE in the germline V gene. The ends lost 2 bases at V and 5 bases at J; junction bases unmatched: 12. This CDR3 region has 17 residues. Here the CDR3 reads CASSVSIAGDQGDTQYF. The CDR3 coding sequence is TGTGCCAGCAGCGTCAGCATAGCGGGGGACCAGGGAGATACGCAGTATTTT.

This clone was observed a few times. The CDR3 protein is CASSLRDRRWGEQFF. The CDR3 DNA reads as TGTGCCAGCAGCCTCCGCGACAGGCGGTGGGGTGAGCAGTTCTTC. The chain uses TRBV5-4 and TRBJ2-1, with a possible D match to TRBD1 (6 bases). V dropped 4 bases and J dropped 9 bases, with 20 bases sitting between them. Germline CDR1 reads SGHNT; CDR2 reads YYREEE (reference sequence). The CDR3 contains 15 residues.

This clone was seen only a few times. The V and J genes are TRBV10-2 and TRBJ2-6, with D possibly matching TRBD1 (5 bases). The CDR3 has 15 residues. Trimming pared 0 bases from V and 5 bases from J, leaving 8 bases between. Germline CDR1 is WSHSY and CDR2 is SAAADI. The CDR3 nucleotides are TGCGCCAGCAGTGAGTCGGCAGGGTGGGCCAACGTCCTGACTTTC. It yields the protein CASSESAGWANVLTF.

The J gene is TRBJ2-1, the V gene TRBV13; 8 bases line up with TRBD2. Losses at the gene ends were 6 bases for V and 8 bases for J; bases not matched to a gene: 21. Looked up from germline, CDR1 is PRHDT and CDR2 is FYEKMQ (reference sequence). The CDR3 is 18 residues long. This chain's CDR3 is CASRGSGWTSGGGDEQFF. CDR3 bases: TGTGCCAGCAGGGGGAGTGGGTGGACGAGCGGGGGCGGAGATGAGCAGTTCTTC.

This clone was recorded a few times. V is TRBV15 and J is TRBJ1-1; 9 nucleotides agree with TRBD1. Germline assignment: CDR1 LNHNV and CDR2 YYDKDF (reference sequence). V was clipped by 0 bases and J by 6 bases; unmatched bases: 17. CDR3 length: 19 amino acids. The chain's CDR3 is CATSRDWDRERARRAEAFF. Written as DNA, the CDR3 is TGTGCCACCAGCAGAGATTGGGACAGGGAGCGGGCCCGAAGGGCTGAAGCTTTCTTT.

The chain recombines TRBV15 with TRBJ1-4; no firm D call. V was shortened by 3 bases and J by 8 bases, with 13 bases between the two germline ends. The CDR3 sequence is 14 residues long. From germline, CDR1 is LNHNV and CDR2 YYDKDF (reference sequence). CDR3 nucleotides: TGTGCCACCAGCAGGAGGGAGGTTCAGGAAAAACTGTTTTTT. Translation: CATSRREVQEKLFF.

This clone was seen only a few times. The chain employs TRBV4-1 and TRBJ2-7; TRBD2 agrees at 11 bases. Germline trimming cut 6 bases from V and 6 bases from J; bases unmatched to any gene: 13. Germline CDR1 reads MGHRA; CDR2 reads YSYEKL. The CDR3 loop spans 16 amino acids. The chain's CDR3 is CASRGVAGGTRAEQYF. The CDR3 DNA reads as TGCGCCAGCAGGGGAGTAGCGGGGGGGACTCGGGCCGAGCAGTACTTC.

The chain recombines TRBV9 with TRBJ2-3, with 7 bases lining up with TRBD2. This CDR3 region has 15 residues. V was clipped by 4 bases and J by 2 bases; unmatched bases: 7. Germline V gene data show CDR1 as SGDLS and CDR2 as YYNGEE. The CDR3 loop is CASSIPGLLTDTQYF. CDR3 coding DNA: TGTGCCAGCAGCATCCCGGGACTACTCACAGATACGCAGTATTTT.

A few counts support this clone. The rearrangement uses TRBV5-4 and TRBJ1-2; TRBD1 matches at 7 bases. CDR1 SGHNT and CDR2 YYREEE come from the germline V gene (reference sequence). This CDR3 has 14 residues. V was clipped by 4 bases and J by 4 bases; unmatched bases: 7. CDR3 residues: CASSPGQAGYGYTF. Here the CDR3 DNA reads TGTGCCAGCAGCCCCGGACAGGCGGGCTATGGCTACACCTTC.

There are a few counts of this clone. The V gene is TRBV5-1, the J gene TRBJ1-2, with 8 bases identical to TRBD1. Trimming at V came to 2 bases and at J to 8 bases, leaving 11 bases not matched to a gene. This CDR3 is built from 15 residues. The germline CDR1 and CDR2 sequences are SGHRS and YFSETQ. The CDR3 region is CASSFGGTGGLGYTF. The CDR3 coding sequence is TGCGCCAGCAGCTTCGGGGGGACAGGTGGTTTAGGCTACACCTTC.

There are a few counts of this clone. A read error may produce the germline difference seen at one junction end. V gene TRBV7-7 combines with J gene TRBJ2-5; D might be TRBD1 (7 bases). Germline V gene data show CDR1 as SSHAT and CDR2 as FNYEAQ (reference sequence). The CDR3 is made up of 13 amino acids. The CDR3 sequence is CASSPQGGETQYF. The CDR3, as DNA: TGTGCTAGCAGCCCTCAGGGGGGAGAGACCCAGTACTTC.

This clone was counted only a few times. The sample holds other DNA sequences that translate to the same CDR3. The V and J genes are TRBV5-1 and TRBJ1-1; the D is unclear. The CDR3 is 14 residues long. The V end lost 1 base, the J end lost 2 bases, and 9 bases lay between the germline ends. Germline CDR1 reads SGHRS; CDR2 reads YFSETQ. CDR3 in DNA: TGCGCCAGCAGCTTGTCCGGGGTTAACACTGAAGCTTTCTTT. Residues: CASSLSGVNTEAFF.